This T cell receptor (beta chain) stems from a study of Ad26.COV2.S vaccination and SARS-CoV-2 variants. Background on the study: Donor joined the COV1001 Ad26.COV2.S trial arm. Intramuscularly, Ad26.COV2.S was given either once or twice, 56 days apart. Whole-study results and caveats: Marked by substantial breadth, spike-specific CD8+ and CD4+ T cell responses were reportedly seen after vaccination.

A word on this clone: As yet, its antigen is unknown.

The V gene's germline CDR1 is SGHTA and CDR2 FQGNSA. The CDR3 has 15 amino acids. V lost 2 bases and J 4 bases, leaving 12 bases between the germline ends. Stated treatment: some 19 received Ad26.COV2.S at low or high dose, single or two shots; 5 received placebo; per-sample allocation not given. At day 63 after the first vaccine or placebo injection, samples were drawn. Boston supplied an adult donor aged 18-55 years. Method: immunoSEQ multiplex PCR; TCRdb's copy keeps in-frame clones and lacks some. The table includes about 370,000 clones, approximately 89% detected once. This clonotype was sampled from a person between 18 and 65 years old who received the Ad26.COV2.S COVID-19 vaccine or a placebo. This chain connects TRBV7-2 to TRBJ2-1; D is unresolved. Sequencing was performed on peripheral blood, taken in a trial of Ad26.COV2.S vaccine versus placebo. CDR3 sequence: CASSLIRTAYNEQFF. The CDR3 nucleotides read TGTGCCAGCAGCTTAATTCGTACTGCTTACAATGAGCAGTTCTTC.